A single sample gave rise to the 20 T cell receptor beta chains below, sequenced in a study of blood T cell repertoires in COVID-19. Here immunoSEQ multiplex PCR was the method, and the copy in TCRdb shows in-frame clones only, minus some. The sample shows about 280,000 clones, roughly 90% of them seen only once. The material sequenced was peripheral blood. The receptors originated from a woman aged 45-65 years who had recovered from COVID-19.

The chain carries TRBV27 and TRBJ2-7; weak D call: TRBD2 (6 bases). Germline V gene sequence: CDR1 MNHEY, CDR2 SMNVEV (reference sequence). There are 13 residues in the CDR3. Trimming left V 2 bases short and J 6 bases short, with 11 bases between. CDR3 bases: TGTGCCAGCAGTTTAGAACAGACTAGCGAGCAGTACTTC. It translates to CASSLEQTSEQYF.

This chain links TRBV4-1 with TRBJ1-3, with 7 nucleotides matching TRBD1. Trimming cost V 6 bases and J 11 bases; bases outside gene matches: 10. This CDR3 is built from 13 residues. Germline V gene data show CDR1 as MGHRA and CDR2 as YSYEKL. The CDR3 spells CASRFDTTGAIYF. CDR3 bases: TGCGCCAGCAGATTCGATACCACAGGGGCCATATATTTT.

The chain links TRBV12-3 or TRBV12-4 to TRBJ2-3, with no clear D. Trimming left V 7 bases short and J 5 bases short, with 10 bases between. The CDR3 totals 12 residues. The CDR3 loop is CASTPSRDTQYF. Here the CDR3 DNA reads TGTGCCAGCACCCCCTCCCGAGATACGCAGTATTTT.

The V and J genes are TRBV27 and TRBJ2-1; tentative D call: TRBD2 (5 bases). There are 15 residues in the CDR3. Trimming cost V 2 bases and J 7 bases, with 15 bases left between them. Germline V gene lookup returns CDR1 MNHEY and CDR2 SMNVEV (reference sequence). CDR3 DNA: TGTGCCAGCAGTTTACGGTCAGGAGGTGGAAATGAGCAGTTCTTC. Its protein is CASSLRSGGGNEQFF.

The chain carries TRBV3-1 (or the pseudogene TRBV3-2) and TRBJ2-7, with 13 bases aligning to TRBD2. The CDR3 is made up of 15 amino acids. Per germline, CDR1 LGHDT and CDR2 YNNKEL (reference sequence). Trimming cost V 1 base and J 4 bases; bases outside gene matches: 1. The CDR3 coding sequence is TGTGCCAGCAGCCAAGGGACTAGCGGGAGATACGAGCAGTACTTC. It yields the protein CASSQGTSGRYEQYF.

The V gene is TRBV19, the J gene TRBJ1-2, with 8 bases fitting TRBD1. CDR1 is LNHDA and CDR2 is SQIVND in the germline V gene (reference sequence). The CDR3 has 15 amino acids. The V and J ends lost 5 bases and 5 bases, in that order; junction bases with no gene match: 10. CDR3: CASSPHQTGDYGYTF. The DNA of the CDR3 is TGTGCCAGTAGTCCCCATCAGACAGGGGATTATGGCTACACCTTC.

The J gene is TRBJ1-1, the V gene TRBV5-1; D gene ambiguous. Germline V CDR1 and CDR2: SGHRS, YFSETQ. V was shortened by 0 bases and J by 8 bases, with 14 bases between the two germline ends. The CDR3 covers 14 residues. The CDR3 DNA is TGCGCCAGCAGCTTGGTGACTTCCAGTCCCGAAGCTTTCTTT. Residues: CASSLVTSSPEAFF. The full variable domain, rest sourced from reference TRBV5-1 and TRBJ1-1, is KAGVTQTPRYLIKTRGQQVTLSCSPISGHRSVSWYQQTPGQGLQFLFEYFSETQRNKGNFPGRFSGRQFSNSRSEMNVSTLELGDSALYLCASSLVTSSPEAFFGQGTRLTVV.

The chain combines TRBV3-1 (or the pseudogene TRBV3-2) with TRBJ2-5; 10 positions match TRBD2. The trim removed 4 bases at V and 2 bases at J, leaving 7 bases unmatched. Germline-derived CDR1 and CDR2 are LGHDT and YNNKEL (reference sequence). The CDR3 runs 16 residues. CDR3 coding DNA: TGTGCCAGCAGCCTCGGACTAGCGGCGACTCAAGAGACCCAGTACTTC. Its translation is CASSLGLAATQETQYF.

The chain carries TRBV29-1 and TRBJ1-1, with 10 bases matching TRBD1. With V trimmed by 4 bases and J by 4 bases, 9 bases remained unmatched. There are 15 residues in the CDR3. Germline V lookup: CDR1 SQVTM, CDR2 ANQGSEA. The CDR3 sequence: CSVVRDRGVSTEAFF. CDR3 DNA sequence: TGCAGCGTTGTCCGGGACAGGGGCGTCAGCACTGAAGCTTTCTTT.

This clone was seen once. The DNA for the CDR3 is TGTGCCAGCAGCTCCCCGGGGCGGGGGGGGTACAATGAGCAGTTCTTC. Translated: CASSSPGRGGYNEQFF. The J gene is TRBJ2-1, the V gene TRBV7-2, with 9 bases fitting TRBD2. V was clipped by 4 bases and J by 4 bases; unmatched bases: 8. CDR3 length equals 16 residues. Germline V CDR1 and CDR2: SGHTA, FQGNSA.

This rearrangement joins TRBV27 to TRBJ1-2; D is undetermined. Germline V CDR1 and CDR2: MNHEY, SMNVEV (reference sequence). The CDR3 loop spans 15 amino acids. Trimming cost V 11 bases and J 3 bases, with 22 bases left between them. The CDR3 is CAAGGSAARDYGYTF. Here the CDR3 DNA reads TGTGCCGCTGGAGGCAGTGCCGCCCGAGACTATGGCTACACCTTC.

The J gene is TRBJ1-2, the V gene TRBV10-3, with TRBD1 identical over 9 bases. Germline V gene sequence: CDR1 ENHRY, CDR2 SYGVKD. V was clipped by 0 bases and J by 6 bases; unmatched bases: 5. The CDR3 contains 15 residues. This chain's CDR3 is CAISESMGQGHGYTF. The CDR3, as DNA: TGTGCCATCAGTGAGTCAATGGGACAGGGACATGGCTACACCTTC.

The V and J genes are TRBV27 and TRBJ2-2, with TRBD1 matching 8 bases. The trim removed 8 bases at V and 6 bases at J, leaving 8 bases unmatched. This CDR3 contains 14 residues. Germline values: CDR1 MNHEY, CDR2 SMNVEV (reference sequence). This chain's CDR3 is CASRGTGRPGELFF. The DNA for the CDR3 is TGTGCCAGCCGTGGGACAGGTAGACCCGGGGAGCTGTTTTTT.

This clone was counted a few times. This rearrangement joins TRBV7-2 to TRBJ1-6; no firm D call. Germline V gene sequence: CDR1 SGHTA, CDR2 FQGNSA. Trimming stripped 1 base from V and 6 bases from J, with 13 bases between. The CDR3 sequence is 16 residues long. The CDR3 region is CASSLGNRLLNSPLHF. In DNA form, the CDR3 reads TGTGCCAGCAGCTTAGGGAACAGATTACTTAATTCACCCCTCCACTTT. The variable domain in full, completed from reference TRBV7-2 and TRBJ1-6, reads GAGVSQSPSNKVTEKGKDVELRCDPISGHTALYWYRQSLGQGLEFLIYFQGNSAPDKSGLPSDRFSAERTGGSVSTLTIQRTQQEDSAVYLCASSLGNRLLNSPLHFGNGTRLTVT.

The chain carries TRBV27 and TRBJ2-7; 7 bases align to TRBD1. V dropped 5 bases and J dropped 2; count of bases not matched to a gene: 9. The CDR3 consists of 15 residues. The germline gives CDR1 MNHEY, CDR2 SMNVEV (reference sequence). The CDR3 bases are TGTGCCAGCAGTATCGGGACAGCCCATCCCTACGAGCAGTACTTC. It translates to CASSIGTAHPYEQYF.

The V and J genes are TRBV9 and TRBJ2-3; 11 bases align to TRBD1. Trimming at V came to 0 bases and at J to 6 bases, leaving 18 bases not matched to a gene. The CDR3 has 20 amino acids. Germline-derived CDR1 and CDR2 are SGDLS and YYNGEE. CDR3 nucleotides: TGTGCCAGCAGCGTAGCTACGGGGAGGTCGGGGACAGGGGGTTTGGATACGCAGTATTTT. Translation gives CASSVATGRSGTGGLDTQYF.

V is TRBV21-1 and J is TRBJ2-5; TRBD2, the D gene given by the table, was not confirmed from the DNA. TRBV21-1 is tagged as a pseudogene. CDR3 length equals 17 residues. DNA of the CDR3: TGTGCCAGCAGCAAAGAAAGCGGGGCCCATCGAGGGGAGACCCAGTACTTC. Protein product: CASSKESGAHRGETQYF.

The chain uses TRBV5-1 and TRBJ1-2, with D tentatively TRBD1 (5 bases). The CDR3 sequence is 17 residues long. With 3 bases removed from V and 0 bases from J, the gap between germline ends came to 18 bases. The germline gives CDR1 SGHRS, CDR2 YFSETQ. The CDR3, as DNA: TGCGCCAGCAGCTCCGAAAGGGGTAGACGCTCTAACTATGGCTACACCTTC. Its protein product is CASSSERGRRSNYGYTF.

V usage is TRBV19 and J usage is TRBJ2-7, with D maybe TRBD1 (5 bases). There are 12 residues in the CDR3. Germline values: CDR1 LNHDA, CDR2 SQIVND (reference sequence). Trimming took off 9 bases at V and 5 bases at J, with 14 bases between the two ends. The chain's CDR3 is CARRQYENEQYF. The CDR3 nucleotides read TGTGCCAGGCGACAGTACGAGAACGAGCAGTACTTC.

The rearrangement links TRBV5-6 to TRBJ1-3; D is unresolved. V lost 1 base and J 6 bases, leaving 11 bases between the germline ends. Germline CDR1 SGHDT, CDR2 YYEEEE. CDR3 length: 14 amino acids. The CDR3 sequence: CASSLRGTENTIYF. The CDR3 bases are TGTGCCAGCAGCTTGCGGGGTACCGAAAACACCATATATTTT.